A selection of T cell receptor beta chains follows, all from one sample in a study of T-cell reconstitution after alpha-beta-depleted transplantation in children. MiXCR, applied by TCRdb to the PCR reads, yields one record per CDR3 protein. This sample carries fewer than 150,000 distinct CDR3 sequences, 8% to 10% of them seen once, and the ten largest clones take approximately 25%. Sequences were derived from PBMCs, mostly from graft donor cells, sampled 180 days after TCRalphabeta/CD19-depleted stem cell transplant. The source of these receptors is a girl under three years old who had a stem cell transplant for combined immunodeficiency, so the T cells may come from the graft donor. Both conserved end residues are part of each CDR3. D genes are given only for firm matches. Part of the rows lack a size; the others show once, few, many or a class for expanded clones.

TRBD1,.,TRBJ1-2,TRBV18,TGTGCCAGCTCACCACCGGGACAGGGGGCAATTGGCTACACCTTC,CASSPPGQGAIGYTF
TRBD2,few,TRBJ2-1,TRBV5-1,TGCGCCAGCAGCTCCCGGGACTACCTCAGCTCCTACAATGAGCAGTTCTTC,CASSSRDYLSSYNEQFF
.,.,TRBJ2-7,TRBV7-2,TGTGCCAGCAGCTTACGAGAATGGAGTTTACTTGGGGACGAGCAGTACTTC,CASSLREWSLLGDEQYF
TRBD2,many,TRBJ2-2,TRBV15,TGTGCCACCAGCAGAGTCGGACTAGCGGACACCGGGGAGCTGTTTTTT,CATSRVGLADTGELFF
TRBD1,few,TRBJ2-7,TRBV7-2,TGTGCCAGCAGCTTCGGACAGGGTCGGCACGAGCAGTACTTC,CASSFGQGRHEQYF
.,.,TRBJ1-1,TRBV29-1,TGCAGCGTTGAAATTCGCAGGAACACTGAAGCTTTCTTT,CSVEIRRNTEAFF
TRBD1,few,TRBJ2-2,TRBV20-1,TGCAGTGCACCCCGGGACAGGGGGGGTAACACCGGGGAGCTGTTTTTT,CSAPRDRGGNTGELFF
.,many,TRBJ2-1,TRBV10-3,TGTGCCATCAGCGGAGGGAGTGCCCCCTACAATGAGCAGTTCTTC,CAISGGSAPYNEQFF
.,many,TRBJ2-1,TRBV6-2/TRBV6-3,TGTGCCAGCAGTTACTACGACACGGGGAATGAGCAGTTCTTC,CASSYYDTGNEQFF
TRBD1,many,TRBJ2-7,TRBV4-3,TGCGCCAGCAGCCTCAGCCGGGACAGGGGTGACGAGCAGTACTTC,CASSLSRDRGDEQYF
.,many,TRBJ1-2,TRBV27,TGTGCCAGCAGTTCCCGATTACCGGGGCCTGGCTACACCTTC,CASSSRLPGPGYTF
.,few,TRBJ2-3,TRBV20-1,TGCAGTGCTAGTGCCGTGGGGCCAATCACAGATACGCAGTATTTT,CSASAVGPITDTQYF
.,few,TRBJ2-6,TRBV7-2,TGTGCCAGCAGCTTAGAAGGGACCGGGGCCAACGTCCTGACTTTC,CASSLEGTGANVLTF
.,many,TRBJ2-5,TRBV25-1,TGTGCCAGCAGTCGTTGGGCGTTGGAGGAGACCCAGTACTTC,CASSRWALEETQYF
.,few,TRBJ2-7,TRBV7-9,TGTGCCAGCAGCTTAGCCCCGCCAAGAAGCTCCTACGAGCAGTACTTC,CASSLAPPRSSYEQYF
.,few,TRBJ2-5,TRBV5-1,TGCGCCAGCAGCGCAAACTCCGGGAGCGGGGAGACCCAGTACTTC,CASSANSGSGETQYF
.,few,TRBJ2-5,TRBV18,TGTGCCAGCTCACCAAAGTCGCCAGGGGAGGTAAAGACCCAGTACTTC,CASSPKSPGEVKTQYF
.,many,TRBJ2-7,TRBV10-3,TGTGCCAGCTCGAGGGGGAGCTCCTACGAGCAGTACTTC,CASSRGSSYEQYF
.,.,TRBJ2-7,TRBV9,TGTGCCAGCAGCGTAGGGGGGACAACCCTTAACGAGCAGTACTTC,CASSVGGTTLNEQYF
.,few,TRBJ2-1,TRBV27,TGTGCCAGCAGTTTATTGGGGACCATATATGAGCAGTTCTTC,CASSLLGTIYEQFF
.,few,TRBJ2-7,TRBV7-2,TGTGCCAGCAGCCGTAACTCCTACTACGAGCAGTACTTC,CASSRNSYYEQYF
.,few,TRBJ1-1,TRBV5-1,TGCGCCAGCAGCTCCCACATATCCGAAATCCCGACTGAAGCTTTCTTT,CASSSHISEIPTEAFF
.,few,TRBJ2-5,TRBV20-1,TGCAGTCCGGGACTCCAAGAGACCCAGTACTTC,CSPGLQETQYF
TRBD2,few,TRBJ2-1,TRBV29-1,TGCAGCGTTGGGGAGAGCGGGGGTAGCAATGAGCAGTTCTTC,CSVGESGGSNEQFF
.,few,TRBJ1-1,TRBV7-2,TGTGCCAGCAGCTTTGTAGGGGGTGTGACGAACACTGAAGCTTTCTTT,CASSFVGGVTNTEAFF
TRBD2,.,TRBJ2-2,TRBV29-1,TGCAGCGTTACTTGGACTAGCGGGAGACCGAACACCGGGGAGCTGTTTTTT,CSVTWTSGRPNTGELFF
TRBD2,.,TRBJ2-7,TRBV20-1,TGCAGTGCCCTCAGCGGGGGGGCCTACGAGCAGTACTTC,CSALSGGAYEQYF